Shown below are 17 T cell receptor beta chains from a single sample sequenced in a study of cytomegalovirus exposure and HLA in healthy donors. This PCR relied on a set of 60 Vbeta primers and 13 Jbeta primers. TCRdb's copy holds only in-frame clones and misses some; the assay was immunoSEQ multiplex PCR. The sample lists approximately 150,000 clones, approximately 60% seen once, with roughly 6.4% in the top ten. Material: PBMCs. The receptors come from a woman aged 60 to 75 in good health and CMV-seropositive.

This clone has just a few counts. The chain recombines TRBV27 with TRBJ2-2, with 8 nucleotides matching TRBD2. CDR3 size: 16 residues. The germline V gene encodes CDR1 MNHEY and CDR2 SMNVEV (reference sequence). V lost 4 bases, J lost 4 bases, and 8 bases stayed unmatched. CDR3 nucleotide sequence: TGTGCCAGCAGTTCGCCGACTAGCGTAACCACCGGGGAGCTGTTTTTT. Amino acids: CASSSPTSVTTGELFF.

The V and J genes are TRBV19 and TRBJ2-2; D uncertain. Germline V lookup: CDR1 LNHDA, CDR2 SQIVND (reference sequence). V was cut by 6 bases and J by 3 bases, with 14 bases left in between. The CDR3 has 15 amino acids. CDR3 sequence reads: CASRSQARDTGELFF. CDR3 DNA sequence: TGTGCCAGTAGGTCGCAGGCGAGAGACACCGGGGAGCTGTTTTTT. The complete variable domain, with remaining parts taken from reference TRBV19 and TRBJ2-2, reads DGGITQSPKYLFRKEGQNVTLSCEQNLNHDAMYWYRQDPGQGLRLIYYSQIVNDFQKGDIAEGYSVSREKKESFPLTVTSAQKNPTAFYLCASRSQARDTGELFFGEGSRLTVL.

This rearrangement joins TRBV10-3 to TRBJ1-2, with 7 bases aligning to TRBD1. The CDR3 is 14 amino acids. V gave up 6 bases and J gave up 0 bases; unmatched junction bases: 4. Per germline, CDR1 ENHRY and CDR2 SYGVKD. The CDR3 DNA is TGTGCCATCAGAGGGACAGAAGCTAACTATGGCTACACCTTC. Translation: CAIRGTEANYGYTF.

The gene calls are TRBV6-1 and TRBJ1-3; 7 bases are shared with TRBD1. The trim removed 3 bases at V and 2 bases at J, leaving 10 bases unmatched. CDR1 and CDR2 from the germline V gene are MNHNS and SASEGT. The CDR3 runs 17 residues. This CDR3 reads CASSEILTGPTGNTIYF. The CDR3, as DNA: TGTGCCAGCAGTGAGATCCTGACAGGGCCAACTGGAAACACCATATATTTT.

The V and J genes are TRBV4-2 and TRBJ2-5, with TRBD1 matching over 9 bases. Germline values: CDR1 LGHNA, CDR2 YNFKEQ. V shed 3 bases and J 5 bases; nucleotides not matched to a gene: 10. This CDR3 is built from 16 residues. The CDR3 protein is CASSQSVGQGSETQYF. The CDR3 DNA reads as TGTGCCAGCAGCCAGTCCGTGGGACAGGGTTCCGAGACCCAGTACTTC.

A few counts support this clone. The rearrangement uses TRBV5-6 and TRBJ1-2, with a tentative D call TRBD1 (5 bases). The CDR3 contains 13 residues. V was pared by 3 bases and J by 6 bases, with 12 bases between. The V gene's germline CDR1 is SGHDT and CDR2 YYEEEE. CDR3 coding DNA: TGTGCCAGCAGCTACCAGGGTCCCAATGGCTACACCTTC. Protein product: CASSYQGPNGYTF.

This clone occurred a few times. The chain joins TRBV4-3 to TRBJ1-2, with a possible D match to TRBD1 (5 bases). The CDR3 spans 13 residues. Germline CDR1 and CDR2: LGHNA and YSLEER. The germline V and J ends were trimmed by 4 bases and 6 bases, with 12 bases remaining between them. CDR3 nucleotides: TGCGCCAGCAGCCCACAGACGGGGGATGGCTACACCTTC. Its protein is CASSPQTGDGYTF.

The chain combines TRBV7-2 with TRBJ2-7; TRBD1 is a possible D gene (6 bases). CDR1 and CDR2 (germline): SGHTA, FQGNSA. CDR3 length equals 14 residues. V lost 4 bases and J 6 bases, leaving 16 bases between the germline ends. The CDR3 protein is CASSSIPGAGEQYF. Here the CDR3 DNA reads TGTGCCAGCAGCTCCATTCCAGGGGCGGGCGAGCAGTACTTC. Complete variable domain (other parts from reference TRBV7-2 and TRBJ2-7): GAGVSQSPSNKVTEKGKDVELRCDPISGHTALYWYRQSLGQGLEFLIYFQGNSAPDKSGLPSDRFSAERTGGSVSTLTIQRTQQEDSAVYLCASSSIPGAGEQYFGPGTRLTVT.

This clone has just a few counts. The chain combines TRBV19 with TRBJ1-1, with D unclear. Trimming took 6 bases from V and 1 from J, leaving 9 bases between them. This CDR3 region has 13 residues. From germline, CDR1 is LNHDA and CDR2 SQIVND (reference sequence). For the CDR3, the DNA is TGTGCCAGTAGCAGACTTTCGAACACTGAAGCTTTCTTT. It is translated as CASSRLSNTEAFF.

The chain uses TRBV7-3 and TRBJ2-3; 8 bases agree with TRBD1. Germline V lookup: CDR1 SGHTA, CDR2 FQGTGA. The V and J ends lost 5 bases and 2 bases, in that order; junction bases with no gene match: 6. The CDR3 is 15 residues long. This CDR3 reads CASSLDRGHTDTQYF. The CDR3 region has the DNA TGTGCCAGCAGCCTAGACAGGGGACACACAGATACGCAGTATTTT.

CDR3 region: CASSGTSGPRYNEQFF. CDR3 sequence (DNA): TGTGCCAGCAGCGGGACTAGCGGACCCCGATACAATGAGCAGTTCTTC. The chain recombines TRBV2 with TRBJ2-1; 11 positions match TRBD2. CDR3 length: 16 amino acids. J gave up 4 bases and V 6 bases, and 8 bases lay outside the gene matches. Germline lookup yields CDR1 SNHLY and CDR2 FYNNEI.

The chain is built from TRBV28 and TRBJ1-1, with D possibly being TRBD1 (5 bases). The CDR3 consists of 13 residues. Germline V CDR1 and CDR2: MDHEN, SYDVKM. V was trimmed by 7 bases and J by 8 bases, leaving 17 bases between them. CDR3 nucleotides: TGTGCCAGCACCTTAGGGGCCAAGGGGGAAGCTTTCTTT. Its protein product is CASTLGAKGEAFF.

This clone was counted once. This chain connects TRBV30 to TRBJ2-7, with a possible D match to TRBD2 (7 bases). This CDR3 contains 14 residues. V lost 0 bases and J 2 bases, leaving 11 bases between the germline ends. In germline, CDR1 is GTSNPN, CDR2 SVGIG (reference sequence). Here the CDR3 reads CAWSVAGATYEQYF. CDR3 nucleotide sequence: TGTGCCTGGAGTGTTGCGGGGGCGACCTACGAGCAGTACTTC.

The chain couples TRBV5-1 to TRBJ2-3; D possibly corresponds to TRBD1 (6 bases). This CDR3 spans 11 amino acids. Germline CDR1 reads SGHRS; CDR2 reads YFSETQ. V lost 4 bases, J lost 14 bases, and 14 bases lay in between. As DNA, the CDR3 is TGCGCCAGCAGCGGGGCGCAGGGGAGGTATTTT. Its translation is CASSGAQGRYF. The whole variable domain, filled in from reference TRBV5-1 and TRBJ2-3, reads KAGVTQTPRYLIKTRGQQVTLSCSPISGHRSVSWYQQTPGQGLQFLFEYFSETQRNKGNFPGRFSGRQFSNSRSEMNVSTLELGDSALYLCASSGAQGRYFGPGTRLTVL.

The V gene is TRBV18, the J gene TRBJ1-5; 8 bases match TRBD1. Germline V gene data show CDR1 as KGHSH and CDR2 as LQKENI. Losses at the gene ends were 6 bases for V and 5 bases for J; bases not matched to a gene: 12. This CDR3 region has 16 residues. The CDR3 loop is CASSQEGQARDQPQHF. In nucleotides, the CDR3 is TGTGCCAGCTCGCAGGAGGGACAGGCCAGGGATCAGCCCCAGCATTTT. The full variable domain, in which reference TRBV18 and TRBJ1-5 provide the parts outside the CDR3, is NAGVMQNPRHLVRRRGQEARLRCSPMKGHSHVYWYRQLPEEGLKFMVYLQKENIIDESGMPKERFSAEFPKEGPSILRIQQVVRGDSAAYFCASSQEGQARDQPQHFGDGTRLSIL.

This chain joins TRBV13 and TRBJ1-2; 7 bases fit TRBD1. V dropped 8 bases and J dropped 0; count of bases not matched to a gene: 3. The length of the CDR3 is 13 residues. CDR1 is PRHDT, CDR2 FYEKMQ, per germline (reference sequence). In DNA, the CDR3 is TGTGCCAGCGGACAGGCAGCTAACTATGGCTACACCTTC. This encodes CASGQAANYGYTF.

J is TRBJ2-5 and V is TRBV6-5; 12 bases agree with TRBD2. Judging by the DNA end, TRBJ2-7 fits better; the J call may be wrong. The V gene's germline CDR1 is MNHEY and CDR2 SVGAGI. This CDR3 contains 15 residues. CDR3 nucleotides: TGTGCCACCTCACGGGAGGGACTAGCGGGTTACGAGCAGTACTTC. It codes for CATSREGLAGYEQYF.